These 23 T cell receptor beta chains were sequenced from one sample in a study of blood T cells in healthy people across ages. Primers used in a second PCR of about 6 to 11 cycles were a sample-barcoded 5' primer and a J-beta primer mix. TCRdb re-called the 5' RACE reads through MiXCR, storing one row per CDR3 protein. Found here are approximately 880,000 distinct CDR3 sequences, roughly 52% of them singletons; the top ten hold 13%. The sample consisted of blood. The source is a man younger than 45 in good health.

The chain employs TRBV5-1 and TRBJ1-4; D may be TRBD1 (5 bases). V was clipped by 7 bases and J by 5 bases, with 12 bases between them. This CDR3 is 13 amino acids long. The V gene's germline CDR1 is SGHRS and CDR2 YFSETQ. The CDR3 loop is CASHTGENEKLFF. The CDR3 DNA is TGCGCCAGCCACACAGGCGAGAATGAAAAACTGTTTTTT.

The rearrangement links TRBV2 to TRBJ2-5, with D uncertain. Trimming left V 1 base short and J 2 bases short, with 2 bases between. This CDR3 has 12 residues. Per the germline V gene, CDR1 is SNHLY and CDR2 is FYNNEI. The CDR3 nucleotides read TGTGCCAGCAGTGAAGTACAAGAGACCCAGTACTTC. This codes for CASSEVQETQYF.

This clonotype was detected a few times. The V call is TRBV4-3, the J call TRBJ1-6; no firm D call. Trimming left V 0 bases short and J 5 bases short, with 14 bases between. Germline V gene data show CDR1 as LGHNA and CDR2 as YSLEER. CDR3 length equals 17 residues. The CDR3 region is CASSQDWAELNNSPLHF. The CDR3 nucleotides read TGCGCCAGCAGCCAAGATTGGGCAGAATTAAATAATTCACCCCTCCACTTT.

The CDR3 DNA is TGTGCCAGCAGCCCAATTAAATGGGGACAGGGGGCCCTGAGAACTGAAGCTTTCTTT. It is translated as CASSPIKWGQGALRTEAFF. The V and J genes are TRBV7-2 and TRBJ1-1, with 12 bases matching TRBD1. CDR3 length equals 19 residues. Germline values: CDR1 SGHTA, CDR2 FQGNSA. After removal of 5 bases from V and 5 bases from J, the junction contained 18 bases not matched to a gene.

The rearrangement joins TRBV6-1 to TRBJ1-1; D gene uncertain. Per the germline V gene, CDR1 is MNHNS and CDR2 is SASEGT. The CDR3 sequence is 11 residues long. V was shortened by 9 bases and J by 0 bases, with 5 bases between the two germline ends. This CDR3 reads CARTMNTEAFF. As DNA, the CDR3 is TGTGCCAGGACTATGAACACTGAAGCTTTCTTT.

Written as DNA, the CDR3 is TGTGCCATCAGTCATAGCGGGGTCTACAATGAGCAGTTCTTC. Protein: CAISHSGVYNEQFF. V and J are TRBV10-3 and TRBJ2-1; 8 positions agree with TRBD2. The trim removed 5 bases at V and 3 bases at J, leaving 3 bases unmatched. CDR3 length equals 14 residues. Germline V gives CDR1 ENHRY, CDR2 SYGVKD.

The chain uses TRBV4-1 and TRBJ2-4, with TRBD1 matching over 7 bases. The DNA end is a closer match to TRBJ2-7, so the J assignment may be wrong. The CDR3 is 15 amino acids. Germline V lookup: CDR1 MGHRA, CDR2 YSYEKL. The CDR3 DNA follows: TGCGCCAGCAGCTGGGTTCGGGACAGCTACTACGAGCAGTACTTC. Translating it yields CASSWVRDSYYEQYF.

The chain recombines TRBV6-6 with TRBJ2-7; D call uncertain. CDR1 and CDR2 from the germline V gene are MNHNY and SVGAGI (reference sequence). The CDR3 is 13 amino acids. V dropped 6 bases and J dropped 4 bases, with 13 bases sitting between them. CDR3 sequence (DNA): TGTGCCAGCAGACCCTTGGACGGGTACGAGCAGTACTTC. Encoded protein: CASRPLDGYEQYF.

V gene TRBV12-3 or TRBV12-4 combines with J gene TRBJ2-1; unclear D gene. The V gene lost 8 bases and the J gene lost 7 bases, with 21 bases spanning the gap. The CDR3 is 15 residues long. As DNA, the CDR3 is TGTGCCAGCGAAAACCCGGGCACCCTCCGGAATGAGCAGTTCTTC. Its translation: CASENPGTLRNEQFF.

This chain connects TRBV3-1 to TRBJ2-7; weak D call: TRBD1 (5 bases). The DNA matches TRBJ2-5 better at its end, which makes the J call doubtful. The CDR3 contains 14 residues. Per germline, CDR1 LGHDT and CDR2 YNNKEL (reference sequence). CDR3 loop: CASKRGPEGETQYF. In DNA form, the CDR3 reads TGTGCCAGCAAAAGGGGCCCTGAAGGAGAGACCCAGTACTTC.

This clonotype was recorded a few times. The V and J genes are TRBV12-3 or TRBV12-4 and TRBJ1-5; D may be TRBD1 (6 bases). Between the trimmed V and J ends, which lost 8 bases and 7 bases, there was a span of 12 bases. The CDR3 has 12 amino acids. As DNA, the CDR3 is TGTGCCAGCTTAGGGGGGAAGCAGCCCCAGCATTTT. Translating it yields CASLGGKQPQHF.

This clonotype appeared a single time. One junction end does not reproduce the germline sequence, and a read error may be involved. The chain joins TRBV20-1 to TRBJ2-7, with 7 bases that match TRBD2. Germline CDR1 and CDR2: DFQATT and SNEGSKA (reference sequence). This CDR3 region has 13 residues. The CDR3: CSTRWGGSDEQYF. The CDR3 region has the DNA TGCAGTACTAGGTGGGGCGGGAGCGACGAGCAGTACTTC.

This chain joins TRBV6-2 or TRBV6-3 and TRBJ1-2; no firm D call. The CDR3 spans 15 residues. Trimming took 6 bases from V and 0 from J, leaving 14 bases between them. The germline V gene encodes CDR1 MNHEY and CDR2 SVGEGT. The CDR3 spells CASRYPREANYGYTF. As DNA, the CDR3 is TGTGCCAGCAGGTATCCTAGAGAAGCTAACTATGGCTACACCTTC.

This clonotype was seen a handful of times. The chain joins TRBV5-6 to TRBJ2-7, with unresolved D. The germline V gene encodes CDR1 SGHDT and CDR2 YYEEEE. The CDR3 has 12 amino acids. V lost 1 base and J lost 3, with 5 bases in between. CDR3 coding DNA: TGTGCCAGCAGCTTGCGAATCTACGAGCAGTACTTC. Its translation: CASSLRIYEQYF.

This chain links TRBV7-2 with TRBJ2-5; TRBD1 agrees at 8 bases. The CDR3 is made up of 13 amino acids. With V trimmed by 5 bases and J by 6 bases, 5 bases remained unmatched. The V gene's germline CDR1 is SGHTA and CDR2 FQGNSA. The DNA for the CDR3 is TGTGCCAGCAGCCGCGACAGGGGTCAGACCCAGTACTTC. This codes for CASSRDRGQTQYF.

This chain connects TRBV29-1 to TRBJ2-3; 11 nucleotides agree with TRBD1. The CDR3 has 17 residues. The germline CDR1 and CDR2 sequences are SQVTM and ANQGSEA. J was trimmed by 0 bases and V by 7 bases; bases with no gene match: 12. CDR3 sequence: CSAARTGGLPSTDTQYF. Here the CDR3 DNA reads TGCAGCGCCGCTCGGACAGGGGGCTTACCAAGCACAGATACGCAGTATTTT.

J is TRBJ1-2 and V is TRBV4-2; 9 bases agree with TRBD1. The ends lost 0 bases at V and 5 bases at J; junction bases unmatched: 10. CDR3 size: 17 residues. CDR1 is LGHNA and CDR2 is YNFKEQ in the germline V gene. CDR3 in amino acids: CASSQDSTGQGLYGYTF. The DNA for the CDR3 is TGTGCCAGCAGCCAAGATTCAACCGGACAGGGGCTTTATGGCTACACCTTC.

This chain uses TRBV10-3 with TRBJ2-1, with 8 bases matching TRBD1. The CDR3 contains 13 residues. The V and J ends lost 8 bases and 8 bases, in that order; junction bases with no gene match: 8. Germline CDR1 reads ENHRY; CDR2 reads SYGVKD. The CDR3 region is CAISQQGEDEQFF. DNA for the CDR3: TGTGCCATCTCGCAACAGGGGGAAGATGAGCAGTTCTTC.

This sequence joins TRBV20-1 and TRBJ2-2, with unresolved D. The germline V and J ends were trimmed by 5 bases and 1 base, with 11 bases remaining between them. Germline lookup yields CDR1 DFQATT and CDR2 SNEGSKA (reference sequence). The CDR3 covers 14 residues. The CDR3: CSARGNQNTGELFF. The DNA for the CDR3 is TGCAGTGCTCGAGGAAACCAGAACACCGGGGAGCTGTTTTTT.

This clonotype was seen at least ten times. CDR3 loop: CASSEKGGTGLAGNTIYF. DNA of the CDR3: TGTGCCAGCAGTGAAAAAGGGGGGACAGGGCTGGCTGGAAACACCATATATTTT. V usage is TRBV2 and J usage is TRBJ1-3; 9 bases are a match to TRBD1. The CDR3 runs 18 residues. With V trimmed by 2 bases and J by 2 bases, 10 bases remained unmatched. Germline V gives CDR1 SNHLY, CDR2 FYNNEI. Using reference TRBV2 and TRBJ1-3 for the parts outside the CDR3, the full variable domain is EPEVTQTPSHQVTQMGQEVILRCVPISNHLYFYWYRQILGQKVEFLVSFYNNEISEKSEIFDDQFSVERPDGSNFTLKIRSTKLEDSAMYFCASSEKGGTGLAGNTIYFGEGSWLTVV.

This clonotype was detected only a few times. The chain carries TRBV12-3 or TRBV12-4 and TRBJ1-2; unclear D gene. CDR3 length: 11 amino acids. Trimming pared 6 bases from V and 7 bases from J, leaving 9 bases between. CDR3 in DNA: TGTGCCAGCAGCTTCATAACTGGCTACACCTTC. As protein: CASSFITGYTF.

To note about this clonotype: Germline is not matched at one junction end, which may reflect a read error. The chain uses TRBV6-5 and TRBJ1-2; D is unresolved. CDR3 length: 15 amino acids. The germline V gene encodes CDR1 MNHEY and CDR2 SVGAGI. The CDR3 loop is CASSDSRRNRQGYTF. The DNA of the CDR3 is TGTGCCAGCAGTGACTCTCGACGGAATCGGCAAGGCTACACCTTC.

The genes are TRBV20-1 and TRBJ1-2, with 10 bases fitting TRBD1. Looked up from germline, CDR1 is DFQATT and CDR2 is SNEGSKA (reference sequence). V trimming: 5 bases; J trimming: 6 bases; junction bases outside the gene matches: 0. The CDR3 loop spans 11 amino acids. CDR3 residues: CSAGTGDGYTF. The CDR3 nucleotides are TGCAGTGCTGGGACAGGGGATGGCTACACCTTC.